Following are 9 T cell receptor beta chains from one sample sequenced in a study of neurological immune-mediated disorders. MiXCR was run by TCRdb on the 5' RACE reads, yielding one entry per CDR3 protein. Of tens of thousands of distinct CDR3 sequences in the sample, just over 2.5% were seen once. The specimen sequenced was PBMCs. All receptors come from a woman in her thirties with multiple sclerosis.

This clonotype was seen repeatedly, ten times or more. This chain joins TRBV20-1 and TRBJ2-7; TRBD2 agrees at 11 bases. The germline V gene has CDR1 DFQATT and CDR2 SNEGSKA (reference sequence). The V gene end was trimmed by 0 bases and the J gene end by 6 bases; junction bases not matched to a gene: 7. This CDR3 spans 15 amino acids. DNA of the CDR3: TGCAGTGCTAGAGAGACTAGCGGGACGACTCGCGAGCAGTACTTC. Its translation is CSARETSGTTREQYF.

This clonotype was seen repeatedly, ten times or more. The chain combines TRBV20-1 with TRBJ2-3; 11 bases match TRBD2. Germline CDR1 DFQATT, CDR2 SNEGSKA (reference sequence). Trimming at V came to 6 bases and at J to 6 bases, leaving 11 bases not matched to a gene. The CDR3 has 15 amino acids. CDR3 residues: CSAPASGRSSDTQYF. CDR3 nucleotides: TGCAGTGCCCCTGCTAGCGGGAGGTCGAGTGATACGCAGTATTTT.

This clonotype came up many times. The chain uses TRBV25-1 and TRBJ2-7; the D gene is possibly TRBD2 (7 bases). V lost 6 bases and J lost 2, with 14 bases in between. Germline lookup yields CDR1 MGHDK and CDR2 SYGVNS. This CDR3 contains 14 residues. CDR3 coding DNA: TGTGCCAGCAGCGAGGGAGGGACACCCTACGAGCAGTACTTC. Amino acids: CASSEGGTPYEQYF.

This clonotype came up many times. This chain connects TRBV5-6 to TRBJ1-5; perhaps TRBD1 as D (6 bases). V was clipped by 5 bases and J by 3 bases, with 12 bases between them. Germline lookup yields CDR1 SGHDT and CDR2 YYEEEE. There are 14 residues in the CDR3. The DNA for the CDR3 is TGTGCCAGCAGTTACGGACAGACCAATCAGCCCCAGCATTTT. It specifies CASSYGQTNQPQHF.

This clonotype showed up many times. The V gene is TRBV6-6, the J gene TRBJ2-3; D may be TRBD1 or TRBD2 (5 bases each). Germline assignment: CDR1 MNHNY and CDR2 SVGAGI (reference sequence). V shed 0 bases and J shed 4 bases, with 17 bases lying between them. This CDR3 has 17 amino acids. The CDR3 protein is CASSYSIGGALADTQYF. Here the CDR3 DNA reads TGTGCCAGCAGTTACTCGATTGGGGGAGCCCTGGCAGATACGCAGTATTTT.

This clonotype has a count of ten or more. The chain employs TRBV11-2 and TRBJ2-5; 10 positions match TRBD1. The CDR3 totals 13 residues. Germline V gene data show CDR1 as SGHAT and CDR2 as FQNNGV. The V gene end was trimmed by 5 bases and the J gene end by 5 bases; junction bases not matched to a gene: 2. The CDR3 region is CASSPGQGETQYF. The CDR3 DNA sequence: TGTGCCAGCAGCCCGGGACAGGGGGAGACCCAGTACTTC.

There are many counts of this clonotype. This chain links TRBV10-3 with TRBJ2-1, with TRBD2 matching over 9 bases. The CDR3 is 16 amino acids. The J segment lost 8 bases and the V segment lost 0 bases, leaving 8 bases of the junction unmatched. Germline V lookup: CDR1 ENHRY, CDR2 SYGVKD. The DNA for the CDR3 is TGTGCCATCAGTGAGTCGATTGCTAGCGGGACTTATGAGCAGTTCTTC. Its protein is CAISESIASGTYEQFF.

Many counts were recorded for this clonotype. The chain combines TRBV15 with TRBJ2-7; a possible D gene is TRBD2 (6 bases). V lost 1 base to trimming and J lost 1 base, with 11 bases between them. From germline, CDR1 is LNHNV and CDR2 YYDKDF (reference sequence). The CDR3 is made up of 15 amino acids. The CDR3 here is CATSRVPSVSYEQYF. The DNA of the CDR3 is TGTGCCACCAGCAGAGTCCCTAGCGTATCCTACGAGCAGTACTTC.

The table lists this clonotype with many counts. The CDR3 DNA reads as TGTGCCAGCAGCGGATCCGGGACAACTTCACCCCTCCACTTT. Translation: CASSGSGTTSPLHF. This chain links TRBV9 with TRBJ1-6, with TRBD1 as a possible D gene (6 bases). Germline V gene lookup returns CDR1 SGDLS and CDR2 YYNGEE. This CDR3 comprises 14 residues. Trimming shortened V by 3 bases and J by 9 bases, and 13 bases separated the two germline ends.